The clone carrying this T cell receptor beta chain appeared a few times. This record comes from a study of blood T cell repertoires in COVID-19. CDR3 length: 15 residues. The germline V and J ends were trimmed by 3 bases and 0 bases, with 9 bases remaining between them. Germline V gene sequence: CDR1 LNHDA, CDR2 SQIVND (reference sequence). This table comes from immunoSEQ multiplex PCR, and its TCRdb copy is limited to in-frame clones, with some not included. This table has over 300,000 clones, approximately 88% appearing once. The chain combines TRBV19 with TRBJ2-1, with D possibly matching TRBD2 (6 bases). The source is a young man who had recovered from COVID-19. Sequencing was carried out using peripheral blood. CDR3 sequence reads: CASSIAGSSYNEQFF. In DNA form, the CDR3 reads TGTGCCAGTAGTATCGCGGGGAGCTCCTACAATGAGCAGTTCTTC. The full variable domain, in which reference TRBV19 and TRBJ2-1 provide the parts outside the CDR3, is DGGITQSPKYLFRKEGQNVTLSCEQNLNHDAMYWYRQDPGQGLRLIYYSQIVNDFQKGDIAEGYSVSREKKESFPLTVTSAQKNPTAFYLCASSIAGSSYNEQFFGPGTRLTVL.